This TCR beta chain was observed in a study of blood T cells in healthy people across ages. Study-level results: Among long-lived donors, naive CD4+ cells were more numerous and diversity higher than in aged donors. Diversity estimates drawn from one million T cells were deemed underestimates.

In germline, CDR1 is SQVTM, CDR2 ANQGSEA. V was cut by 4 bases and J by 6 bases, with 16 bases left in between. The CDR3 is made up of 14 amino acids. Regarding this clonotype: What it recognizes is unknown.

A J-beta primer mix and a sample-barcoded 5' primer were used in a second PCR of about 7 to 12 cycles. Every single cDNA molecule received a tag from a template-switch adaptor with 12 random nucleotides. Via MiXCR, TCRdb re-called the 5' RACE reads, giving one row per CDR3 protein. This sample yields about 1,600,000 distinct CDR3 sequences, of which approximately 40% are seen a single time; approximately 7.9% belongs to the top ten. This TCR derives from a woman younger than 30 in good health. The genes are TRBV29-1 and TRBJ2-1; D tentatively reads TRBD1 or TRBD2 (6 bases each). The sequenced material came from blood. The CDR3 DNA reads TGCAGCGTTGGCCGGCGGGACAATCGCAATGAGCAGTTCTTC. Its protein product is CSVGRRDNRNEQFF.